The TCR beta chain under discussion was sequenced for a study of blood T cell repertoires in COVID-19 (dated by TCRdb to the early 2020s). Background for the entire study: Samples covering the acute and convalescent phases of COVID-19 were provided by collaborators in the United States, Italy and Spain. The prospective study material was composed of cDNA or gDNA derived from T cells, B-cell-depleted T cells, or PBMCs. Deeply sampled blood TCRbeta repertoires from subjects exposed to, actively infected with, or recovered from COVID-19 were included in the dataset. A freely available public database, intended as a resource for researchers studying the immune response to SARS-CoV-2, is where the repertoires were released. Samples were obtained from the ongoing ImmuneRACE study (first 160 participants) and from 1,254 subjects provided by 6 global collaborators. A de-identified subject ID, COVID-19 status, age in years and sex were almost always included in the sample metadata. Where available, HLA class I and class II types were taken from metadata supplied by the sample provider and were not determined by assay-based typing.

CDR1 is given as GTSNPN and CDR2 as SVGIG, both from the germline V gene (reference sequence). The CDR3, cysteine through phenylalanine, is 15 amino acids long. CDR3 DNA only is kept here, 45 bases in frame from base 1. The V end loses 2 bases and the J end loses 4 bases, and a stretch of 17 bases separates them. The collaborating institutions used their own protocols to collect whole blood in K2EDTA tubes. For TCRbeta analysis, collaborator samples were shipped as frozen whole blood, as isolated PBMCs, or as DNA extracted from either sample type. The immunoSEQ Assay, a bias-controlled multiplex PCR, was used to amplify TCRbeta CDR3 regions from genomic DNA. Per the authors' processing: Nucleated cell counts per sample were estimated from amplification of reference gene primers within the assay. Sequence reads were collapsed and filtered to measure the absolute abundance of every unique TCRbeta CDR3 rearrangement. For each sample, productive Simpson clonality was calculated by taking the square root of Simpson's diversity index across productive rearrangements. The clones in this table, taken by TCRdb from immuneACCESS, are in-frame only. Not every clone is retained; where verified, under half of the shortfall comes from an unresolved V gene, and the cause of the rest is unknown. The DNA gave D and trimming, while V, J and clone size come from that table. Recorded for this sample are around 51,000 clones; 80% to 90% of them occurred a single time. About 3.2% of the sample is taken by the ten largest.

This clone was found a few times. The antigen it recognizes is unknown. Base qualities are not provided; no much larger clone lies one nucleotide away. Results the study describes overall, beyond this receptor: The quantity of clinical and demographic metadata differed by source and by participant and was supplied without curation.

The sequencing sample was made of peripheral blood. The clonotype was recovered from a woman of 80 years or more with acute or convalescent COVID-19. The rearranged chain carries TRBV30 and TRBJ1-1, and possibly TRBD1, on 5 matching bases. The bases read TGTGCCTGGAGTTTGGGCCAGGGAGGGAGCACTGAAGCTTTCTTT. Translated, this is CAWSLGQGGSTEAFF.